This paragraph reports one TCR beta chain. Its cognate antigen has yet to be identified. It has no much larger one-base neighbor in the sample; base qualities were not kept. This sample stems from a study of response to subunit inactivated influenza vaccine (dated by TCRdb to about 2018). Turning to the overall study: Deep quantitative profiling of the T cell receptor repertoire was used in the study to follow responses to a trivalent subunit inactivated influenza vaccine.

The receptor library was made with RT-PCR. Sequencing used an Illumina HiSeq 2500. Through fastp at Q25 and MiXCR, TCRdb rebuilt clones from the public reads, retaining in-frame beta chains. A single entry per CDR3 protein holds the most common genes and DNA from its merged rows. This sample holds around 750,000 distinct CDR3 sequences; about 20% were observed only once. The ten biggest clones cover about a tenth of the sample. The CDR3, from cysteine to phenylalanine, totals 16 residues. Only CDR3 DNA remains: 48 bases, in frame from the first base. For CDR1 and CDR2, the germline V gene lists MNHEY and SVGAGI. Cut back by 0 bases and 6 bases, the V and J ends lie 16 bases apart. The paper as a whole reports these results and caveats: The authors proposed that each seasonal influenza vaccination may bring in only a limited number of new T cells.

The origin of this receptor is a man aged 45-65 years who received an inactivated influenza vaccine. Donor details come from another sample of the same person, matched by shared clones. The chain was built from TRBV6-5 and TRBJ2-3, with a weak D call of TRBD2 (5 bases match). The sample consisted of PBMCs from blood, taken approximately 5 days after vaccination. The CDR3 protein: CASSYSFVSEVDTQYF. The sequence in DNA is TGTGCCAGCAGTTACTCTTTTGTTTCGGAGGTGGATACGCAGTATTTT.